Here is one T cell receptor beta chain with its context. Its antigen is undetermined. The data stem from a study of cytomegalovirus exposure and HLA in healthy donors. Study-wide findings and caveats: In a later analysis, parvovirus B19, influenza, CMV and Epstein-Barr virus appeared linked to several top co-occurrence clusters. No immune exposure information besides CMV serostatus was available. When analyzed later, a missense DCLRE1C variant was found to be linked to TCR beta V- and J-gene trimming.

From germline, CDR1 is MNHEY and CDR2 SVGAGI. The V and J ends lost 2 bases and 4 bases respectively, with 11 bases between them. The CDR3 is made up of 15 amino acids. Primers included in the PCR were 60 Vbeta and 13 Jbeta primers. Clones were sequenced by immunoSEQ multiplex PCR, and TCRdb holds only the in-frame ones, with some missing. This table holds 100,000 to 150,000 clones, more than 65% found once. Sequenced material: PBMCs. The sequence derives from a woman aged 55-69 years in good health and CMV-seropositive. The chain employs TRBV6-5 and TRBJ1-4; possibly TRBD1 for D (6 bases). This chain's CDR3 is CASSYGGAGNEKLFF. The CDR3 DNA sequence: TGTGCCAGCAGTTACGGGGGGGCAGGTAATGAAAAACTGTTTTTT.